One sample yielded the 18 T cell receptor beta chains listed below, sequenced in a study of blood T cell repertoires in COVID-19. Libraries were prepared by immunoSEQ multiplex PCR; TCRdb keeps only in-frame clonotypes and omits some of them. The repertoire holds hundreds of thousands of clones, about 83% seen once, with approximately 7.4% in the top ten. Sequenced input: peripheral blood. These receptors were taken from a woman between 45 and 60 years old with acute or convalescent COVID-19.

Here the CDR3 reads CASSLNTDRGLSYEQYF. CDR3 coding DNA: TGTGCCAGCAGCTTAAACACGGACAGGGGCCTTTCCTACGAGCAGTACTTC. The chain combines TRBV11-2 with TRBJ2-7; the match to TRBD1 covers 9 bases. Trimming took 2 bases from V and 1 from J; bases not matched to a gene: 9. CDR1 and CDR2 (germline): SGHAT, FQNNGV. CDR3 size: 17 residues.

This rearrangement joins TRBV18 to TRBJ2-3; D possibly corresponds to TRBD2 (5 bases). The germline V gene has CDR1 KGHSH and CDR2 LQKENI. The CDR3 contains 14 residues. V dropped 3 bases and J dropped 2 bases, with 9 bases sitting between them. The CDR3 reads CASSPTGNTDTQYF. CDR3 DNA: TGTGCCAGCTCACCTACGGGGAACACAGATACGCAGTATTTT.

V is TRBV15 and J is TRBJ2-2; 10 positions agree with TRBD1. J gave up 4 bases and V 0 bases, and 5 bases lay outside the gene matches. CDR3 length: 17 residues. Germline V gives CDR1 LNHNV, CDR2 YYDKDF (reference sequence). This chain's CDR3 is CATSRDRGTGATGELFF. As DNA, the CDR3 is TGTGCCACCAGCAGAGATAGGGGGACAGGGGCCACCGGGGAGCTGTTTTTT.

V usage is TRBV28 and J usage is TRBJ1-1; D uncertain. Trimming removed 3 bases at V and 1 base at J, with 9 bases between. The germline CDR1 and CDR2 sequences are MDHEN and SYDVKM. This CDR3 has 14 amino acids. The CDR3 DNA reads as TGTGCCAGCAGTTTGAGGTGGAGGAACACTGAAGCTTTCTTT. Amino acid sequence: CASSLRWRNTEAFF.

This chain connects TRBV6-5 to TRBJ1-1; TRBD1 matches 7 bases. Unmatched junction bases numbered 5, after V lost 7 bases and J lost 0 bases. Looked up from germline, CDR1 is MNHEY and CDR2 is SVGAGI. This CDR3 contains 14 residues. The CDR3 nucleotides are TGTGCCAGCAACCAGGGGGTCATGAACACTGAAGCTTTCTTT. Its translation: CASNQGVMNTEAFF.

The chain joins TRBV12-5 to TRBJ2-1, with 7 bases that match TRBD2. CDR3 length equals 17 residues. The ends lost 1 base at V and 2 bases at J; junction bases unmatched: 8. Per the germline V gene, CDR1 is LGHNT and CDR2 is FRNRAP. CDR3 nucleotides: TGTGCTAGTGGTTTGGGCCCCGGGGGGATCCCCTACAATGAGCAGTTCTTC. This translates into CASGLGPGGIPYNEQFF.

This clone was observed once. V usage is TRBV19 and J usage is TRBJ2-3; the D gene is possibly TRBD1 (5 bases). CDR3 length: 14 amino acids. The germline CDR1 and CDR2 sequences are LNHDA and SQIVND (reference sequence). Trimming took off 3 bases at V and 2 bases at J, with 9 bases between the two ends. The CDR3 nucleotides read TGTGCCAGTAGTATGTCCAGGGTCACAGATACGCAGTATTTT. Translation gives CASSMSRVTDTQYF.

The V gene is TRBV24-1, the J gene TRBJ2-1; maybe TRBD2 (5 bases). CDR1 and CDR2 (germline): KGHDR, SFDVKD. V was trimmed by 10 bases and J by 8 bases, leaving 20 bases between them. The CDR3 runs to 14 residues. CDR3 loop: CATAPAGRKDEQFF. In DNA form, the CDR3 reads TGTGCCACGGCCCCGGCGGGCCGGAAGGATGAGCAGTTCTTC.

The gene calls are TRBV6-5 and TRBJ2-1, with D possibly matching TRBD2 (5 bases). Germline CDR1 reads MNHEY; CDR2 reads SVGAGI. This CDR3 is 14 amino acids long. V lost 8 bases and J lost 7, with 18 bases in between. The CDR3 loop reads CASDLSGSNNEQFF. CDR3 coding DNA: TGTGCCAGCGACCTTAGTGGGAGCAATAATGAGCAGTTCTTC.

The CDR3 nucleotides read TGTGCCAGTAGTACGCGGGAGTTCTCAGATACGCAGTATTTT. Its translation: CASSTREFSDTQYF. V usage is TRBV19 and J usage is TRBJ2-3, with 7 bases matching TRBD2. Germline lookup yields CDR1 LNHDA and CDR2 SQIVND (reference sequence). V lost 4 bases to trimming and J lost 4 bases; unmatched junction nucleotides: 5. This CDR3 is built from 14 residues.

The chain links TRBV7-8 to TRBJ2-1, with 7 bases that match TRBD2. The CDR3 is 14 amino acids. The germline V gene encodes CDR1 SGHVS and CDR2 FQNEAQ. With V trimmed by 7 bases and J by 7 bases, 10 bases remained unmatched. The CDR3 is CASTPGGGGNEQFF. The DNA of the CDR3 is TGTGCCAGCACCCCGGGGGGAGGTGGGAATGAGCAGTTCTTC.

This clone was counted once. The chain joins TRBV29-1 to TRBJ1-5, with D perhaps matching TRBD1 (5 bases). Germline CDR1 and CDR2: SQVTM and ANQGSEA. The CDR3 totals 13 residues. The ends were cut back, 3 bases at V and 3 bases at J, with 9 bases in the middle. The CDR3 DNA reads as TGCAGCGTTGAGGAGGGGATCAATCAGCCCCAGCATTTT. Its translation: CSVEEGINQPQHF.

The rearrangement uses TRBV28 and TRBJ1-6, with D maybe TRBD1 (6 bases). Germline values: CDR1 MDHEN, CDR2 SYDVKM. The CDR3 covers 20 residues. V was trimmed by 2 bases and J by 1 base, leaving 21 bases between them. The CDR3 DNA follows: TGTGCCAGCAGTTTAAAAACAGGGTTGAGGCATTGGTCCTATAATTCACCCCTCCACTTT. Amino acids: CASSLKTGLRHWSYNSPLHF.

This clone was found a few times. The chain couples TRBV25-1 to TRBJ1-6; no definite D call. Trimming took 3 bases from V and 7 from J, leaving 7 bases between them. CDR1 and CDR2 from the germline V gene are MGHDK and SYGVNS. The CDR3 runs 13 residues. The CDR3 here is CASSDALNSPLHF. The DNA of the CDR3 is TGTGCCAGCAGTGACGCCCTAAATTCACCCCTCCACTTT.

The gene calls are TRBV11-2 and TRBJ2-3, with D possibly being TRBD2 (6 bases). V lost 1 base to trimming and J lost 3 bases, with 14 bases between them. CDR1 and CDR2 (germline): SGHAT, FQNNGV. The CDR3 spans 16 residues. CDR3 bases: TGTGCCAGCAGCTTAGCCCAAATCGGAGGGACAGATACGCAGTATTTT. Translation: CASSLAQIGGTDTQYF.

V is TRBV7-2 and J is TRBJ1-5; D is perhaps TRBD1 (6 bases). The CDR3 is 15 amino acids. From germline, CDR1 is SGHTA and CDR2 FQGNSA. Deletions cut 5 bases from V and 5 bases from J, with 16 bases between. CDR3: CASSQGGTLHQPQHF. In DNA form, the CDR3 reads TGTGCCAGCAGCCAAGGGGGTACTTTGCATCAGCCCCAGCATTTT. The variable domain in full, completed from reference TRBV7-2 and TRBJ1-5, reads GAGVSQSPSNKVTEKGKDVELRCDPISGHTALYWYRQSLGQGLEFLIYFQGNSAPDKSGLPSDRFSAERTGGSVSTLTIQRTQQEDSAVYLCASSQGGTLHQPQHFGDGTRLSIL.

The chain combines TRBV2 with TRBJ2-5; D not certain. V dropped 5 bases and J dropped 0 bases, with 10 bases sitting between them. The germline V gene has CDR1 SNHLY and CDR2 FYNNEI. The CDR3 length is 14 residues. CDR3 loop: CASSSRLHQETQYF. The CDR3 DNA reads as TGTGCCAGCAGTTCTCGACTCCACCAAGAGACCCAGTACTTC.

The rearrangement joins TRBV19 to TRBJ2-3; perhaps TRBD2 as D (5 bases). The germline V and J ends were trimmed by 8 bases and 2 bases, with 20 bases remaining between them. This CDR3 spans 16 amino acids. Per the germline V gene, CDR1 is LNHDA and CDR2 is SQIVND (reference sequence). CDR3 DNA sequence: TGTGCCAGTTCCCCGGAGGAAGCCTCTGTCACAGATACGCAGTATTTT. It yields the protein CASSPEEASVTDTQYF.